Sequencing of this T cell receptor (beta chain) was carried out in a study of T cells in women clearing cervical HPV infection. Some clones are missing from TCRdb's copy, which holds only in-frame ones; the method was immunoSEQ multiplex PCR. The data show around 31,000 clones, and the top ten clones hold about a sixth. This TCR came from a woman aged 18 to 69 with a cervical HPV16 infection that either progressed to CIN3+ or cleared (not recorded which). The sample was blood buffy coat.

The sequenced CDR3 bases are TGTGCCAGCAGCCCCCACACTCCTGGACTAGCGGGAGGCAATGAG. It translates to CASSPHTPGLAGGNE. The whole CDR3 sequence is CASSPHTPGLAGGNEQFF. This rearrangement joins TRBV9 to TRBJ2-1; TRBD2 matches at 14 bases. The read ends 3 residues shy of where the CDR3 ends; the end is completed using the germline J gene. With V trimmed by 4 bases and J by 6 bases, 12 bases remained unmatched. The CDR3 consists of 18 residues. Germline V gene lookup returns CDR1 SGDLS and CDR2 YYNGEE.